Listed here are 7 T cell receptor beta chains from one sample, sequenced in a study of beta chain features in type 1 diabetes. The study reverse transcribed the entire isolated RNA, so it sequenced expressed TCRB transcripts. Assay: immunoSEQ multiplex PCR; the TCRdb copy retains only in-frame clones and omits some. The data contain 640,000 or so clones, 13% of them singletons. No cognate antigen is known for these TCRs. General observations from the study: All four CD4+ subsets from Type 1 diabetes patients carried moderately but significantly shorter TCRB CDR3s.

The sample comprised naive CD4+ T cells from blood. The receptors stem from a young man with type 1 diabetes.

There are a few counts of this clone. The J gene is TRBJ1-5, the V gene TRBV5-5; tentative D call: TRBD1 (6 bases). Per the germline V gene, CDR1 is SGHKS and CDR2 is YYEKEE (reference sequence). The V end was cut by 1 base, the J end by 6 bases, with 14 bases between. The CDR3 covers 15 residues. CDR3 nucleotide sequence: TGTGCCAGCAGCTTGAGACAGGATGGTGGTCAGCCCCAGCATTTT. This translates into CASSLRQDGGQPQHF.

This clone has more than one count but fewer than ten. The chain links TRBV29-1 to TRBJ2-7, with 9 bases lining up with TRBD2. This CDR3 contains 13 residues. Trimming took 7 bases from V and 4 from J; bases not matched to a gene: 8. CDR1 SQVTM and CDR2 ANQGSEA come from the germline V gene. The CDR3 sequence is CSARKRGAYEQYF. DNA of the CDR3: TGCAGCGCGCGGAAGCGGGGGGCTTACGAGCAGTACTTC.

This clone has just a few counts. The gene calls are TRBV7-9 and TRBJ1-2; no definite D call. V was cut by 4 bases and J by 2 bases, with 8 bases left in between. Germline-derived CDR1 and CDR2 are SEHNR and FQNEAQ (reference sequence). This CDR3 spans 13 amino acids. CDR3 region: CASSWNSNYGYTF. CDR3 bases: TGTGCCAGCAGCTGGAACAGCAACTATGGCTACACCTTC. The variable domain in full, completed from reference TRBV7-9 and TRBJ1-2, reads DTGVSQNPRHKITKRGQNVTFRCDPISEHNRLYWYRQTLGQGPEFLTYFQNEAQLEKSRLLSDRFSAERPKGSFSTLEIQRTEQGDSAMYLCASSWNSNYGYTFGSGTRLTVV.

V gene TRBV14 combines with J gene TRBJ1-6; D is perhaps TRBD1 (5 bases). Trimming pared 6 bases from V and 2 bases from J, leaving 14 bases between. Germline V CDR1 and CDR2: SGHDN, FVKESK. The CDR3 sequence is 16 residues long. The CDR3 loop is CASRQTRGTYNSPLHF. CDR3 sequence (DNA): TGTGCCAGCAGACAGACGAGGGGTACCTATAATTCACCCCTCCACTTT.

CDR3 DNA sequence: TGTGCCAGCACTCCATCGGACACCGAATACGAGCAGTACTTC. Amino acid sequence: CASTPSDTEYEQYF. The V gene is TRBV18, the J gene TRBJ2-7, with a possible D match to TRBD1 (5 bases). CDR1 KGHSH and CDR2 LQKENI come from the germline V gene. V was pared by 8 bases and J by 4 bases, with 18 bases between. CDR3 length equals 14 residues.

This clone has more than one count but fewer than ten. The gene calls are TRBV6-6 and TRBJ1-4; 7 bases map to TRBD1. Germline assignment: CDR1 MNHNY and CDR2 SVGAGI (reference sequence). Trimming removed 5 bases from V and 3 bases from J; junction bases left unmatched: 6. The CDR3 has 15 residues. This CDR3 is CASSTTGVANEKLFF. The CDR3 coding sequence is TGTGCCAGCAGTACCACAGGGGTGGCTAATGAAAAACTGTTTTTT.

This clone was picked up a small number of times. The rearrangement links TRBV5-1 to TRBJ1-4; a weak D match, TRBD1 (5 bases). Germline lookup yields CDR1 SGHRS and CDR2 YFSETQ. This CDR3 is 14 amino acids long. The V end lost 1 base, the J end lost 8 bases, and 12 bases lay between the germline ends. The CDR3 loop is CASSLRGSEEKLFF. CDR3 coding DNA: TGCGCCAGCAGCTTGCGGGGGAGCGAGGAAAAACTGTTTTTT. The complete variable domain, with remaining parts taken from reference TRBV5-1 and TRBJ1-4, reads KAGVTQTPRYLIKTRGQQVTLSCSPISGHRSVSWYQQTPGQGLQFLFEYFSETQRNKGNFPGRFSGRQFSNSRSEMNVSTLELGDSALYLCASSLRGSEEKLFFGSGTQLSVL.